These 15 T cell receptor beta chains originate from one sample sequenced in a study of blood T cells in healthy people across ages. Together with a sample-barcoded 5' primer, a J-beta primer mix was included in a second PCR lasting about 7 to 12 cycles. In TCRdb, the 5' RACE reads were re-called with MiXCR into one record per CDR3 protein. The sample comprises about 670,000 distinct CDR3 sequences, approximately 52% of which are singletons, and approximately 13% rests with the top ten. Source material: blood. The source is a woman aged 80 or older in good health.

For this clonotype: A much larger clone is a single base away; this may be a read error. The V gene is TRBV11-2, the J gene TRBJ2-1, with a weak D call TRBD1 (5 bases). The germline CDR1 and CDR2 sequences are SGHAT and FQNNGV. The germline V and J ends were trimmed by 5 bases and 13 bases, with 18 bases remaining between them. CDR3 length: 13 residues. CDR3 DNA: TGTGCCAGCAGCCCACAGGTGCAGGAGACCCAGTTCTTC. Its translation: CASSPQVQETQFF.

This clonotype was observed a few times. CDR3 nucleotides: TGTGCCAGCTCACCACTAGCGAACACAGATACGCAGTATTTT. Protein sequence: CASSPLANTDTQYF. The chain is built from TRBV18 and TRBJ2-3, with D tentatively TRBD2 (5 bases). The V end was cut by 1 base, the J end by 2 bases, with 7 bases between. The CDR3 consists of 14 residues. Germline loops: CDR1 KGHSH, CDR2 LQKENI.

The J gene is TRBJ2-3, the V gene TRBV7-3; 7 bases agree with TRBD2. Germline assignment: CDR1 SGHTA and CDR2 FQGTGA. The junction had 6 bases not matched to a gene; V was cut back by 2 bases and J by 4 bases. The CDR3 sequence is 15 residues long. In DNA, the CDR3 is TGTGCCAGCAGCTTAGGACGAGCGGGGCCAGATACGCAGTATTTT. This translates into CASSLGRAGPDTQYF.

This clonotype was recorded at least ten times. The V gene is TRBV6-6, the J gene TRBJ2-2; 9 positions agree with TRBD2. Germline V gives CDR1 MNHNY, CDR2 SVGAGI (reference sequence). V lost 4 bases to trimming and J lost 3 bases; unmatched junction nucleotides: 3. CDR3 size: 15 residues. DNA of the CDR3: TGTGCCAGCAGTTCTAGCGGGGCGCACACCGGGGAGCTGTTTTTT. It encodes CASSSSGAHTGELFF.

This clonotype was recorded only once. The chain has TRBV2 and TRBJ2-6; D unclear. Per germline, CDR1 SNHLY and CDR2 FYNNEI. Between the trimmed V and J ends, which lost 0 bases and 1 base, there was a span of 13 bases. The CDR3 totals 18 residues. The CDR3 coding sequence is TGTGCCAGCAGTGAAGCGGCAATCAGTCTTTCTGGGGCCAACGTCCTGACTTTC. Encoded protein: CASSEAAISLSGANVLTF.

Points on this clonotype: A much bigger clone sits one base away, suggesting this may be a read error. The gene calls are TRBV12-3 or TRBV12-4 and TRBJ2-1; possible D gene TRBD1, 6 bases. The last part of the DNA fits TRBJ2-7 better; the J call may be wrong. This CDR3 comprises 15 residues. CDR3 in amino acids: CASSNDRPSYNEQYF. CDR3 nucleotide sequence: TGTGCCAGCAGCAACGACAGGCCCTCCTACAATGAGCAGTACTTC.

The CDR3 loop reads CASSLGQVFEKLFF. DNA of the CDR3: TGTGCCAGCAGTTTGGGACAGGTTTTCGAAAAACTGTTTTTT. This chain uses TRBV12-3 or TRBV12-4 with TRBJ1-4, with TRBD1 identical over 8 bases. V lost 3 bases, J lost 8 bases, and 5 bases stayed unmatched. The CDR3 runs to 14 residues.

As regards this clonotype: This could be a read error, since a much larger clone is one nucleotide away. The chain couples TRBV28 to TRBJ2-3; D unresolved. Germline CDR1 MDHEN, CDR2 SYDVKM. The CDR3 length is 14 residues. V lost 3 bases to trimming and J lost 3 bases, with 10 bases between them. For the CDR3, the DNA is TGTGCCAGCAGTTTCCGGTCTGGTACAGATACGCAGTATTTT. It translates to CASSFRSGTDTQYF.

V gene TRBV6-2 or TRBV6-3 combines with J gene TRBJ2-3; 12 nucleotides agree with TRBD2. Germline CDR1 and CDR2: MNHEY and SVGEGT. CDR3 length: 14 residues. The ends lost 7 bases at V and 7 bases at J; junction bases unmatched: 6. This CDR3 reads CASTTSGGPNTQYF. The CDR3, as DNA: TGTGCCAGCACCACTAGCGGGGGGCCTAATACGCAGTATTTT.

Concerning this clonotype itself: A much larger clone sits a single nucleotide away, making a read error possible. The CDR3 DNA is TGCAGCGGCCGGGACCCGCGGTACAATGAGCAGTACTTC. This codes for CSGRDPRYNEQYF. The V and J genes are TRBV29-1 and TRBJ2-5, with D possibly being TRBD1 or TRBD2 (5 bases each). The CDR3 totals 13 residues. The V end lost 7 bases, the J end lost 11 bases, and 23 bases lay between the germline ends. CDR1 and CDR2 from the germline V gene are SQVTM and ANQGSEA.

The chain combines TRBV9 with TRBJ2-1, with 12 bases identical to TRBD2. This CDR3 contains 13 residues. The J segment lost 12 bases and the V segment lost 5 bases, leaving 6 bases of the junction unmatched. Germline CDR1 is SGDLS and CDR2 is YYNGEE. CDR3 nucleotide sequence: TGTGCCAGCAGTTCTAGCGGGAGGGCCGGGCAGTTCTTC. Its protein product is CASSSSGRAGQFF.

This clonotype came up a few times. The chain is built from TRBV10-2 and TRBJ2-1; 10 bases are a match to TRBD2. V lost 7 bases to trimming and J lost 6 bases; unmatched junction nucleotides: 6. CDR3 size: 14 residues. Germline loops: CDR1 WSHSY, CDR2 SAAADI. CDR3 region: CASTGLAEINEQFF. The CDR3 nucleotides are TGCGCCAGCACTGGACTAGCGGAGATCAATGAGCAGTTCTTC.

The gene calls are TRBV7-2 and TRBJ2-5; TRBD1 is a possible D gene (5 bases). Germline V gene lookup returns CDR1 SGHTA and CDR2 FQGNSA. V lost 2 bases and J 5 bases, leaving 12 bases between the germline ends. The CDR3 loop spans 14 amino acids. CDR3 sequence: CASSLQGTGETQYF. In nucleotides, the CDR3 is TGTGCCAGCAGCTTACAGGGCACCGGGGAGACCCAGTACTTC.

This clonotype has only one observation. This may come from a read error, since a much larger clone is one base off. The CDR3 region is CASSAFTQETQFF. The CDR3 coding sequence is TGTGCCAGCAGCGCCTTCACGCAGGAGACCCAGTTCTTC. The genes are TRBV2 and TRBJ2-1, with no clear D. The CDR3 has 13 residues. The V and J ends lost 6 bases and 13 bases respectively, with 19 bases between them. CDR1 is SNHLY, CDR2 FYNNEI, per germline.

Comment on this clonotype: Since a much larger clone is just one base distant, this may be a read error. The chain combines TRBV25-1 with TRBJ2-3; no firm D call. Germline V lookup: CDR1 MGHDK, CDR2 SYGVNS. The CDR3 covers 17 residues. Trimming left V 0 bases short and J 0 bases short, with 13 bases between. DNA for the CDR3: TGTGCCAGCAGTGAATATGACGGCGTGTATAGCACAGATACGCAGTATTTT. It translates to CASSEYDGVYSTDTQYF.